This T cell receptor beta chain was documented in a study of patients and donors after allogeneic stem cell transplantation. Each CDR3 protein is one row after TCRdb ran MiXCR on the RT-PCR reads. The sample lists 160,000 or so distinct CDR3 sequences, 24% occurring once. From germline, CDR1 is LGHNT and CDR2 FRNRAP. Trimming shortened V by 1 base and J by 0 bases, and 10 bases separated the two germline ends. This CDR3 contains 16 residues. This clonotype was observed many times. This sequence originates from a human donor who was either an allogeneic HSCT recipient or a stem cell or donor lymphocyte infusion donor (not recorded which). It is not recorded whose cells these are; they may come from a transplant donor. The V call is TRBV12-5, the J call TRBJ1-3, with D possibly being TRBD1 (6 bases). Material for sequencing was blood, either unsorted or a sorted T cell fraction (not recorded which). The CDR3 is CASGLGDKSSGNTIYF. DNA for the CDR3: TGTGCTAGTGGTTTGGGGGACAAATCCTCTGGAAACACCATATATTTT.